These T cell receptor beta chains were read from a single sample in a study of blood T cell repertoires in COVID-19. Here immunoSEQ multiplex PCR was the method, and the copy in TCRdb shows in-frame clones only, minus some. The table includes roughly 330,000 clones, approximately 88% detected once. The sequenced sample was PBMCs or T cells enriched from blood (not recorded which). The receptor set was obtained from a man under 40 who had recovered from COVID-19. The CDR3 runs from the conserved cysteine through the conserved F or W. D genes are given only for firm matches. Clone size is shown for a subset of rows, as once, few, many or a class of expanded clone.

v_gene	abundance	j_gene	d_gene	CDR3aa	CDR3nt
TRBV3-1/TRBV3-2	.	TRBJ1-6	.	CASSQDWGLPTLHF	TGTGCCAGCAGCCAAGACTGGGGCCTCCCCACCCTCCACTTT
TRBV2	.	TRBJ2-6	TRBD1	CASRQAGGILSGANVLTF	TGTGCCAGCAGACAGGCAGGGGGCATTCTCTCTGGGGCCAACGTCCTGACTTTC
TRBV18	.	TRBJ2-1	TRBD2	CASSLTSGGSYEQFF	TGTGCCAGCTCACTGACTAGCGGGGGTTCGTATGAGCAGTTCTTC
TRBV7-2	.	TRBJ2-1	TRBD2	CASSGRGLAGGAYNEQFF	TGTGCCAGCAGCGGCCGGGGACTAGCGGGGGGCGCCTACAATGAGCAGTTCTTC
TRBV19	.	TRBJ2-7	TRBD2	CASTKTSGVESYEQYF	TGTGCCAGTACGAAGACTAGCGGGGTGGAGTCCTACGAGCAGTACTTC
TRBV10-1	.	TRBJ1-5	.	CASSEYGNQPQHF	TGCGCCAGCAGTGAGTACGGGAATCAGCCCCAGCATTTT
TRBV7-8	.	TRBJ1-4	.	CASSLGSGMGEKLFF	TGTGCCAGCAGCTTAGGATCAGGGATGGGAGAAAAACTGTTTTTT
TRBV27	.	TRBJ2-1	.	CASSSPSWQASSYNEQFF	TGTGCCAGCAGTTCCCCCAGTTGGCAGGCGAGCTCCTACAATGAGCAGTTCTTC
TRBV11-3	once	TRBJ1-5	TRBD1	CASSSRGQGFGEPQHF	TGTGCCAGCAGCTCTAGAGGACAGGGGTTCGGAGAGCCCCAGCATTTT
TRBV7-8	once	TRBJ1-5	TRBD1	CASSPGTVNQPQHF	TGTGCCAGCAGCCCAGGGACAGTTAATCAGCCCCAGCATTTT
TRBV19	few	TRBJ2-7	.	CASSGTYSYEQYF	TGTGCCAGTAGTGGGACATACTCCTACGAGCAGTACTTC
TRBV5-4	.	TRBJ2-3	TRBD2	CASSWAGTSVDTQYF	TGTGCCAGCAGCTGGGCCGGGACTAGTGTAGATACGCAGTATTTT
TRBV23-1	.	TRBJ1-6	TRBD1	CASSPPGQGAPNSPLHF	TGCGCCAGCAGTCCCCCGGGGCAGGGGGCGCCTAATTCACCCCTCCACTTT
TRBV7-9	.	TRBJ1-1	TRBD1	CASSRDRAINTEAFF	TGTGCCAGCAGCCGGGACAGGGCCATAAACACTGAAGCTTTCTTT
TRBV4-1	.	TRBJ1-4	TRBD1	CASSSRTGGENEKLFF	TGCGCCAGCAGCTCTCGGACAGGGGGGGAGAATGAAAAACTGTTTTTT
TRBV5-1	few	TRBJ1-1	.	CASSSRTLNTEAFF	TGCGCCAGCAGCTCCCGGACTTTGAACACTGAAGCTTTCTTT
TRBV28	.	TRBJ1-1	TRBD1	CASSSYRGKNTEAFF	TGTGCCAGCAGTTCATACAGGGGGAAGAACACTGAAGCTTTCTTT
TRBV6-6	.	TRBJ2-3	TRBD2	CASSPKIAGAPIDTQYF	TGTGCCAGCAGTCCTAAGATAGCGGGGGCGCCTATTGATACGCAGTATTTT
TRBV2	.	TRBJ2-1	TRBD1	CASSDRTGVLDEQFF	TGTGCCAGCAGTGACAGGACAGGGGTACTGGATGAGCAGTTCTTC
TRBV20-1	.	TRBJ1-3	.	CSASIGSSGNTIYF	TGCAGTGCTAGTATCGGGTCCTCTGGAAACACCATATATTTT
TRBV19	.	TRBJ2-1	TRBD1	CASSIAGGRKSEQFF	TGTGCCAGTAGTATCGCAGGGGGCCGTAAAAGTGAGCAGTTCTTC
TRBV6-5	.	TRBJ1-1	.	CASRNRVEAFF	TGTGCCAGCAGAAACAGAGTTGAAGCTTTCTTT
TRBV5-6	.	TRBJ2-7	.	CASSPRAHYEQYF	TGTGCCAGCAGCCCGAGGGCGCACTACGAGCAGTACTTC
TRBV15	once	TRBJ2-3	.	CATSRGNRGHPDTQYF	TGTGCCACCAGCAGAGGAAACCGAGGCCATCCAGATACGCAGTATTTT
TRBV19	few	TRBJ1-2	.	CASSNGGAAKITGGYTF	TGTGCCAGTAGTAACGGCGGGGCCGCAAAGATAACTGGGGGCTACACCTTC
TRBV30	.	TRBJ1-1	TRBD1	CAWSKPDRRDTEAFF	TGTGCCTGGAGTAAACCGGACAGGCGGGACACTGAAGCTTTCTTT
TRBV10-3	few	TRBJ1-6	TRBD1	CAISPGQGIANSPLHF	TGTGCCATCAGTCCCGGACAGGGGATCGCTAATTCACCCCTCCACTTT
TRBV19	.	TRBJ2-4	.	CASSILGAGGTKTIQYF	TGTGCCAGTAGTATACTTGGGGCAGGGGGGACGAAAACCATTCAGTACTTC
TRBV10-3	.	TRBJ2-7	TRBD1	CAIRTSTGVSYEQYF	TGTGCCATCAGAACCTCGACAGGGGTCTCCTACGAGCAGTACTTC
TRBV28	.	TRBJ1-2	TRBD1	CASGSRGRVYGYTF	TGTGCCAGCGGGTCGAGGGGGCGCGTCTATGGCTACACCTTC
TRBV9	.	TRBJ2-7	.	CASSMTDYEQYF	TGTGCCAGCAGCATGACAGACTACGAGCAGTACTTC
TRBV6-5	once	TRBJ1-2	.	CASRRAQGDGYTF	TGTGCCAGCAGGCGTGCCCAAGGAGATGGCTACACCTTC
TRBV25-1	.	TRBJ1-1	.	CASKDRLGTEAFF	TGTGCCAGCAAAGACAGGCTGGGCACTGAAGCTTTCTTT
TRBV5-1	.	TRBJ2-1	TRBD2	CASSLGLAGLYNEQFF	TGCGCCAGCAGCTTGGGACTAGCGGGCCTGTACAATGAGCAGTTCTTC
TRBV11-2	once	TRBJ1-3	TRBD1	CASSFHRGSLSGNTIYF	TGTGCCAGCAGCTTCCACAGGGGATCCCTCTCTGGAAACACCATATATTTT
TRBV15	.	TRBJ1-5	TRBD1	CATSIDRANQPQHF	TGTGCCACCAGCATTGACAGGGCCAATCAGCCCCAGCATTTT
TRBV3-1/TRBV3-2	.	TRBJ2-3	.	CASSPPGAWDTQYF	TGTGCCAGCAGCCCCCCAGGGGCATGGGATACGCAGTATTTT
TRBV28	.	TRBJ2-7	TRBD2	CASSPTGGAGSSSYEQYF	TGTGCCAGCTCGCCAACGGGGGGGGCAGGGTCGAGCTCCTACGAGCAGTACTTC
TRBV5-6	.	TRBJ2-3	.	CASSLGGGQGTQYF	TGTGCCAGCAGCCTGGGAGGGGGTCAGGGTACGCAGTATTTT
TRBV27	.	TRBJ2-1	TRBD2	CASSPYSGTSGGFYNEQFF	TGTGCCAGCAGTCCCTACTCCGGGACTAGCGGGGGATTCTACAATGAGCAGTTCTTC
TRBV28	.	TRBJ2-2	.	CATLADGYTGELFF	TGTGCCACCCTGGCTGACGGGTACACCGGGGAGCTGTTTTTT
TRBV14	.	TRBJ1-1	.	CASSQFSPPLAEAFF	TGTGCCAGCAGCCAATTTAGTCCCCCCCTTGCTGAAGCTTTCTTT
TRBV29-1	.	TRBJ2-5	TRBD2	CSVVSGGIQETQYF	TGCAGCGTCGTTAGCGGGGGGATCCAAGAGACCCAGTACTTC
TRBV5-1	.	TRBJ2-7	.	CASSPSDSTYEQYF	TGCGCCAGCAGCCCTTCGGACAGTACCTACGAGCAGTACTTC
TRBV7-9	.	TRBJ2-2	TRBD1	CASSRTTPRGRKNTGELFF	TGTGCCAGCAGCCGAACGACGCCCAGGGGGAGAAAGAACACCGGGGAGCTGTTTTTT
TRBV14	.	TRBJ1-4	.	CASSPRRGTYEKLFF	TGTGCCAGCAGCCCGAGACGGGGGACCTATGAAAAACTGTTTTTT
TRBV5-1	.	TRBJ2-5	TRBD1	CASSGGQGATETQYF	TGCGCCAGCAGCGGGGGACAGGGGGCGACGGAGACCCAGTACTTC
TRBV18	.	TRBJ2-7	.	CASSPGQYEQYF	TGTGCCAGCTCACCAGGCCAGTACGAGCAGTACTTC
TRBV7-9	.	TRBJ1-1	TRBD1	CASSFGTGGFMNTEAFF	TGTGCCAGCAGCTTCGGGACAGGGGGCTTTATGAACACTGAAGCTTTCTTT
TRBV5-4	.	TRBJ1-1	.	CASSLYGYPQNTEAFF	TGTGCCAGCAGCTTGTACGGGTACCCACAGAACACTGAAGCTTTCTTT
TRBV15	.	TRBJ1-3	TRBD1	CATSRGLTGGAYPLSGNTIYF	TGTGCCACCAGCAGAGGCCTGACAGGGGGCGCTTACCCCTTATCTGGAAACACCATATATTTT
TRBV3-1/TRBV3-2	.	TRBJ2-3	TRBD2	CASSPYSGGRGDTQYF	TGTGCCAGCAGTCCCTATAGCGGGGGGAGGGGAGATACGCAGTATTTT
TRBV13	.	TRBJ2-3	TRBD2	CASSMTAGATDTQYF	TGTGCCAGCAGCATGACAGCGGGGGCCACAGATACGCAGTATTTT
TRBV11-1	.	TRBJ2-3	TRBD2	CASTSRGLGTDTQYF	TGTGCCAGCACCTCTCGTGGACTAGGAACAGATACGCAGTATTTT
TRBV18	.	TRBJ2-7	TRBD1	CASSRTLDRATYEQYF	TGTGCCAGCTCACGAACCCTGGACAGGGCCACCTACGAGCAGTACTTC
TRBV5-1	.	TRBJ2-3	.	CASSLELSDTQYF	TGCGCCAGCAGCTTGGAATTATCAGATACGCAGTATTTT
TRBV7-9	.	TRBJ1-3	TRBD1	CASSSAGGPGNTIYF	TGTGCCAGCAGCTCCGCAGGGGGCCCTGGAAACACCATATATTTT
TRBV5-8	.	TRBJ1-5	TRBD1	CASSSLLLDRGYSNQPQHF	TGTGCCAGCAGCTCCCTACTCCTGGACAGGGGATATAGCAATCAGCCCCAGCATTTT
TRBV6-1	.	TRBJ1-2	.	CASSEALSTGRNYGYTF	TGTGCCAGCAGTGAAGCCCTCTCGACAGGAAGAAACTATGGCTACACCTTC
TRBV3-1/TRBV3-2	.	TRBJ2-4	TRBD2	CASSPRLAGGGSKNIQYF	TGTGCCAGCAGCCCCCGACTAGCGGGGGGCGGGTCCAAAAACATTCAGTACTTC